A selection of T cell receptor beta chains follows, all from one sample in a study of blood T cell repertoires in COVID-19. Clones were sequenced by immunoSEQ multiplex PCR, and TCRdb holds only the in-frame ones, with some missing. There are more than 150,000 clones in the sample; about 88% occur only once, and about 2.1% lies in the top ten. The sequenced sample consisted of peripheral blood. All receptors come from a man aged 70 or older with active or convalescent COVID-19. Both conserved end residues are part of each CDR3. A D gene is named only where the DNA matches it firmly. Only some rows state a clone size, as once, few, many or a class for expanded clones.

j_gene | v_gene | d_gene | abundance | CDR3nt | CDR3aa
TRBJ2-5 | TRBV5-4 | - | - | TGTGCCAGCAGCCCAACCTTATGGAGCGCAGAGACCCAGTACTTC | CASSPTLWSAETQYF
TRBJ2-1 | TRBV7-2 | - | - | TGTGCCAGCAGCGGGGGGCGGGGGAACCGTGAGCAGTTCTTC | CASSGGRGNREQFF
TRBJ2-3 | TRBV7-2 | - | - | TGTGCCAGCAGCTTACGAGGCCCCCCAGCATCAGATACGCAGTATTTT | CASSLRGPPASDTQYF
TRBJ1-1 | TRBV7-9 | - | - | TGTGCCAGCAGCTGGTCAGAGAACACTGAAGCTTTCTTT | CASSWSENTEAFF
TRBJ2-7 | TRBV15 | TRBD2 | - | TGTGCCACCAGCAGAGATCTGACGGGGGGCTACGAGCAGTACTTC | CATSRDLTGGYEQYF
TRBJ1-4 | TRBV7-8 | TRBD1 | - | TGTGCCAGCAGCGTAGAGGGGACAGCTAATGAAAAACTGTTTTTT | CASSVEGTANEKLFF
TRBJ1-6 | TRBV7-2 | - | once | TGTGCCAGCAGCTTAGGGACTTATAATTCACCCCTCCACTTT | CASSLGTYNSPLHF
TRBJ1-1 | TRBV6-5 | - | - | TGTGCCAGCACGGGTATGAACACTGAAGCTTTCTTT | CASTGMNTEAFF
TRBJ2-2 | TRBV4-2 | TRBD1 | - | TGTGCCAGCAGCCCTTCAGGACAGGGGGACACCGGGGAGCTGTTTTTT | CASSPSGQGDTGELFF
TRBJ1-2 | TRBV7-2 | - | - | TGTGCCAGCAGCTCCATGAGGGAAAACTATGGCTACACCTTC | CASSSMRENYGYTF
TRBJ2-7 | TRBV3-1/TRBV3-2 | TRBD1 | - | TGTGCCAGCAGCCAAAGTTGGGACAGGGGGTACGAGCAGTACTTC | CASSQSWDRGYEQYF
TRBJ1-6 | TRBV11-2 | - | - | TGTGCCAGCAGCTTAGACCGGGACATGAGCTCCTATAATTCACCCCTCCACTTT | CASSLDRDMSSYNSPLHF
TRBJ2-1 | TRBV19 | - | - | TGTGCCAGTAGTATAGTCGCGGACTCCTACAATGAGCAGTTCTTC | CASSIVADSYNEQFF
TRBJ1-6 | TRBV6-2/TRBV6-3 | - | once | TGTGCCAGCAGTTACTCCCCGCGGAATTCACCCCTCCACTTT | CASSYSPRNSPLHF
TRBJ2-1 | TRBV7-2 | TRBD1 | - | TGTGCCAGCAGCTTATTTTCAGGGGGCGGGAATGAGCAGTTCTTC | CASSLFSGGGNEQFF
TRBJ2-7 | TRBV6-5 | TRBD1 | - | TGTGCCACAGGACAGGGCTCGTACTACGAGCAGTACTTC | CATGQGSYYEQYF
TRBJ2-3 | TRBV3-1/TRBV3-2 | TRBD2 | - | TGTGCCAGCAGCCAAGGACTCCTACTAGCGCCAGATACGCAGTATTTT | CASSQGLLLAPDTQYF
TRBJ1-2 | TRBV12-3/TRBV12-4 | - | - | TGTGCCAGCGCGAACCCCGGGACTTTCTACACCTTC | CASANPGTFYTF
TRBJ2-4 | TRBV4-3 | - | - | TGCGCCAGCAGCCAAGGGTGGAGAGGACTATACATTCAGTACTTC | CASSQGWRGLYIQYF
TRBJ2-1 | TRBV28 | TRBD1 | - | TGTGCCAGCAGCCTGGGACAGGAGAAGGAGCAGTTCTTC | CASSLGQEKEQFF
TRBJ1-1 | TRBV4-1 | - | few | TGCGCCAGCAGCCAAGGGATCCAGGGTTATAAGAGTACTGAAGCTTTCTTT | CASSQGIQGYKSTEAFF
TRBJ2-5 | TRBV6-5 | - | - | TGTGCCAGCAGTTACGGGGGGAAAGAGACCCAGTACTTC | CASSYGGKETQYF
TRBJ2-5 | TRBV2 | TRBD1 | - | TGTGCCAGCAAGCGAGCCACTACAGGGGGACAAGAGACCCAGTACTTC | CASKRATTGGQETQYF
TRBJ2-1 | TRBV28 | TRBD1 | - | TGTGCCAGCAGTTTAACAGGGGTAATCGATGAGCAGTTCTTC | CASSLTGVIDEQFF
TRBJ2-7 | TRBV5-6 | - | - | TGTGCCAGCTCGGGGCAGGGGGAGCAGTACTTC | CASSGQGEQYF
TRBJ2-7 | TRBV11-2 | - | once | TGTGCCAGCAGCTTGAGGAGGGATCTCGAGCAGTACTTC | CASSLRRDLEQYF
TRBJ2-3 | TRBV9 | TRBD2 | - | TGTGCCAGCAGCGATAGCGGGGGAGTTACAGATACGCAGTATTTT | CASSDSGGVTDTQYF
TRBJ2-7 | TRBV23-1 | - | - | TGCGCCAGCAGTCAATCAAGTCTAGCAGAAAGATCCTACGAGCAGTACTTC | CASSQSSLAERSYEQYF
TRBJ2-2 | TRBV29-1 | TRBD1 | - | TGCAGCGTGGACAGGGAGAATAGGGCCGGGGAGCTGTTTTTT | CSVDRENRAGELFF
TRBJ2-7 | TRBV27 | - | once | TGTGCCAGCAGTCCCAACAGGGCTTTGTCCTACGAGCAGTACTTC | CASSPNRALSYEQYF
TRBJ1-4 | TRBV28 | - | - | TGTGCCAGCAGTTTATCGGGGGGGAGTTGGGGTTTGCTGTTTTTT | CASSLSGGSWGLLFF
TRBJ2-5 | TRBV19 | TRBD1 | - | TGTGCCAGTAGTCCCCGGACAGGGGGCTTGACAGGGCAAGAGACCCAGTACTTC | CASSPRTGGLTGQETQYF
TRBJ1-6 | TRBV11-2 | - | - | TGTGCCAGCCAAACTATCGGGGGTACCTATAATTCACCCCTCCACTTT | CASQTIGGTYNSPLHF
TRBJ2-2 | TRBV5-1 | - | once | TGCGCCAGCAGCTTGGCTACCGGGGAGCTGTTTTTT | CASSLATGELFF
TRBJ1-1 | TRBV28 | TRBD1 | - | TGTGCCAGCGCCGGGACAGGGAGAGAAGCTTTCTTT | CASAGTGREAFF
TRBJ2-1 | TRBV6-4 | TRBD2 | - | TGTGCCAGCAGTCCAGGGACTAGCGGGATCCCCGTCTTC | CASSPGTSGIPVF
TRBJ2-3 | TRBV2 | TRBD1 | - | TGTGCCAGCAGGATCAGGGGGCTGGTAGCAGATACGCAGTATTTT | CASRIRGLVADTQYF
TRBJ1-6 | TRBV19 | TRBD1 | many | TGTGCCAGTAGTATTTTGACAGGGTCGAATTCACCCCTCCACTTT | CASSILTGSNSPLHF
TRBJ1-1 | TRBV10-3 | - | - | TGTGCCATCAGTGAGTCTTCCGGGACACTAAACACTGAAGCTTTCTTT | CAISESSGTLNTEAFF
TRBJ2-3 | TRBV7-9 | TRBD1 | - | TGTGCCAGCAGCTTAGCACTAACAGGGGCTAGCACAGATACGCAGTATTTT | CASSLALTGASTDTQYF
TRBJ2-6 | TRBV24-1 | TRBD2 | - | TGTGCCACCAGTGACCCGTGGACTAGCTCTGGGGCCAACGTCCTGACTTTC | CATSDPWTSSGANVLTF
TRBJ2-2 | TRBV27 | TRBD1 | few | TGTGCCAGCAGCTCAGGGGGCGTGGGCGGGGAGCTGTTTTTT | CASSSGGVGGELFF
TRBJ1-5 | TRBV27 | TRBD1 | - | TGTGCCAGCAGTTTAAGGGGGCAGGGGCAGCCCCAGCATTTT | CASSLRGQGQPQHF
TRBJ1-1 | TRBV7-2 | TRBD1 | - | TGTGCCAGCAGCACATTTATTCCCCTACCGGGACAGGAGATGACTGAAGCTTTCTTT | CASSTFIPLPGQEMTEAFF
TRBJ2-3 | TRBV28 | TRBD1 | - | TGTGCCAGCAGTGGGACAGGGCTCCTTTCTAGCACAGATACGCAGTATTTT | CASSGTGLLSSTDTQYF
TRBJ2-3 | TRBV7-2 | TRBD2 | - | TGTGCCAGCAGCAGAACTTTAGCGGGAGCGACAGATACGCAGTATTTT | CASSRTLAGATDTQYF
TRBJ1-2 | TRBV5-1 | TRBD1 | - | TGCGCCAGCAGCCCACGACAGGGGTGGGGCTACACCTTC | CASSPRQGWGYTF
TRBJ2-3 | TRBV5-1 | TRBD2 | once | TGCGCCAGCAGCTTGGCCACTAGCGGGGCAGATACGCAGTATTTT | CASSLATSGADTQYF
TRBJ1-6 | TRBV18 | - | - | TGTGCCAGCTCACCAGAGGGAGGGAGCTCCTATAATTCACCCCTCCACTTT | CASSPEGGSSYNSPLHF
TRBJ1-2 | TRBV14 | - | - | TGTGCCAGCAGCCATGTCCGGGCCCTGGAGGGGTATGGCTACACCTTC | CASSHVRALEGYGYTF
TRBJ2-4 | TRBV7-2 | TRBD2 | once | TGTGCCAGCAGCTCCCCCCCCCTAGCGGGAGATGACAAAAACATTCAGTACTTC | CASSSPPLAGDDKNIQYF
TRBJ2-7 | TRBV20-1 | - | - | TGCAGTGCTAGTCTCAGGGGCAACTACGAGCAGTACTTC | CSASLRGNYEQYF